The present T cell receptor (beta chain) was sequenced within a study of neoadjuvant anti-PD-1 for oral cavity cancer. Whole-study context: Non-progressing patients received a fourth nivolumab dose near day 43, then surgery on days 50-56. Study-level points and caveats: After neoadjuvant nivolumab, PBMC T cell clonality was significantly higher in non-responders than responders.

As regards this clone: Its antigen remains unknown.

Measured with immunoSEQ multiplex PCR; TCRdb has only the in-frame clones, and not every one. Of about 13,000 clones in the sample, 73% are singletons; the top ten hold roughly 3%. The sequence came from a person aged 35 to 85 with oral cavity squamous cell carcinoma. The specimen comprised PBMCs, sampled before nivolumab (anti-PD-1) treatment.

The CDR3 protein is CASRRQGGSYEQYF. CDR3 nucleotide sequence: TGTGCCAGCAGGAGACAGGGGGGCTCCTACGAGCAGTACTTC. J is TRBJ2-7 and V is TRBV2, with 9 bases identical to TRBD1. This CDR3 comprises 14 residues. The ends lost 6 bases at V and 0 bases at J; junction bases unmatched: 3. Germline V CDR1 and CDR2: SNHLY, FYNNEI.